These T cell receptor beta chains were read from a single sample in a study of T cell repertoires in cytomegalovirus infection. TCRdb analysed the reads with MiXCR anew, one entry per CDR3 protein. The sample carries 700,000 to 850,000 distinct CDR3 sequences, 32% recorded once. These receptors are not linked to any known antigen. Sequenced material: cultured CD8+ T cells from PBMCs, taken from culture after CMV antigen stimulation. The receptors come from a human donor in good health (CMV status not recorded). Some clones in this sample may be carry-over from other donors' samples. CDR3s include the opening cysteine and the closing phenylalanine or tryptophan. A D gene is named only where the DNA matches it firmly. Size values are once, few and many counts, or a class for expanded clones, and some rows have none.

D gene,J gene,V gene,clone size,CDR3 protein,CDR3 DNA
TRBD1,TRBJ1-1,TRBV15,.,CATSGDRGNTEAFF,TGTGCCACCAGCGGGGACAGGGGGAACACTGAAGCTTTCTTT
.,TRBJ2-1,TRBV6-5,.,CALYSYNEQFF,TGTGCCCTTTACAGCTACAATGAGCAGTTCTTC
.,TRBJ1-1,TRBV6-2/TRBV6-3,few,CASNFPGVDTEAFF,TGTGCCAGCAACTTTCCAGGGGTGGACACTGAAGCTTTCTTT
TRBD1,TRBJ1-2,TRBV10-3,.,CAISEIGEGTGNGYTF,TGTGCCATCAGTGAAATTGGGGAAGGGACAGGGAATGGCTACACCTTC
TRBD1,TRBJ2-7,TRBV7-2,many,CASSLRRTGAYEQYF,TGTGCCAGCAGCTTACGCCGGACAGGAGCCTACGAGCAGTACTTC
.,TRBJ2-1,TRBV7-3,many,CASSLRGGAYNEQFF,TGTGCCAGCAGCTTACGAGGGGGGGCCTACAATGAGCAGTTCTTC
.,TRBJ2-6,TRBV2,few,CASSAGAGANVLTF,TGTGCCAGCAGTGCAGGGGCTGGGGCCAACGTCCTGACTTTC
.,TRBJ2-1,TRBV6-2/TRBV6-3,many,CASFGSFYNEQFF,TGTGCCAGCTTCGGGAGCTTTTACAATGAGCAGTTCTTC
TRBD2,TRBJ2-1,TRBV24-1,few,CAAILGLAMYNEQFF,TGTGCCGCTATACTGGGACTAGCGATGTACAATGAGCAGTTCTTC
.,TRBJ2-1,TRBV7-6,.,CASSGVFGGGYAYNEQFF,TGTGCCAGCAGCGGTGTGTTTGGTGGGGGATATGCCTACAATGAGCAGTTCTTC
.,TRBJ1-2,TRBV29-1,few,CSVPTAFYGYTF,TGCAGCGTTCCGACAGCCTTTTATGGCTACACCTTC
.,TRBJ1-6,TRBV7-9,.,CASSAGNEPLHF,TGTGCCAGCAGCGCCGGAAATGAACCCCTCCACTTT
.,TRBJ1-4,TRBV7-9,.,CASTGGDTNEKLFF,TGTGCCAGCACCGGAGGGGATACTAATGAAAAACTGTTTTTT
.,TRBJ2-7,TRBV6-1,.,CASSEPDRPSYEQYF,TGTGCCAGCAGTGAACCGGACCGCCCCTCCTACGAGCAGTACTTC
TRBD1,TRBJ1-2,TRBV6-6,few,CASRHSTGAYGYTF,TGTGCCAGCAGACATTCGACAGGGGCTTATGGCTACACCTTC
.,TRBJ1-2,TRBV6-1,.,CANRATGPGYTF,TGTGCCAACAGGGCGACCGGCCCAGGCTACACCTTC
TRBD1,TRBJ1-5,TRBV12-3/TRBV12-4,few,CASSLRGAGGGSNQPQHF,TGTGCCAGCAGTTTGCGTGGGGCAGGGGGTGGGAGCAATCAGCCCCAGCATTTT
.,TRBJ2-1,TRBV6-1,many,CASSGPHEQFF,TGTGCCAGCAGTGGGCCCCATGAGCAGTTCTTC
TRBD1,TRBJ2-2,TRBV5-1,few,CASSQPGQGVWTGELFF,TGCGCCAGCAGCCAACCCGGACAGGGCGTTTGGACCGGGGAGCTGTTTTTT
.,TRBJ2-7,TRBV12-3/TRBV12-4,few,CASSRQGYLHEQYF,TGTGCCAGCAGCCGTCAGGGATATTTACACGAGCAGTACTTC
.,TRBJ2-1,TRBV5-1,.,CASSLVSGTIDEQFF,TGCGCCAGCAGCTTGGTCTCCGGGACAATCGATGAGCAGTTCTTC
TRBD1,TRBJ2-1,TRBV7-7,few,CASSQTGGGEQFF,TGTGCTAGCAGCCAGACAGGGGGCGGTGAGCAGTTCTTC
.,TRBJ1-4,TRBV20-1,few,CSAQASGGDEKLFF,TGCAGTGCTCAAGCGTCAGGAGGAGATGAAAAACTGTTTTTT
.,TRBJ1-3,TRBV7-9,few,CAVDRSGNTIYF,TGTGCCGTCGATCGAAGTGGAAACACCATATATTTT
TRBD1,TRBJ2-1,TRBV6-5,few,CASRRTGLKDWNEQFF,TGTGCCAGCAGGAGGACAGGACTTAAGGATTGGAATGAGCAGTTCTTC
.,TRBJ1-5,TRBV5-5,few,CASSPIRGVSQPQHF,TGTGCCAGCAGCCCGATTAGAGGGGTTAGTCAGCCCCAGCATTTT
TRBD2,TRBJ2-5,TRBV5-4,.,CASSPETGGGWETQYF,TGTGCCAGCAGCCCGGAGACGGGCGGGGGGTGGGAGACCCAGTACTTC
.,TRBJ2-2,TRBV10-3,.,CAINPFQGETSTGELFF,TGTGCCATCAACCCCTTCCAAGGGGAAACTAGCACCGGGGAGCTGTTTTTT
.,TRBJ2-3,TRBV6-1,few,CASSQPRTPSTDTQYF,TGTGCCAGCAGTCAACCCCGGACTCCTAGCACAGATACGCAGTATTTT
.,TRBJ2-3,TRBV7-6,.,CASSLTAAGTDTQYF,TGTGCCAGCAGCTTAACGGCGGCTGGCACAGATACGCAGTATTTT
TRBD2,TRBJ2-6,TRBV9,.,CASSVTIGAPRGAGANVLTF,TGTGCCAGCAGCGTAACTATCGGGGCCCCCCGGGGGGCTGGGGCCAACGTCCTGACTTTC
.,TRBJ2-5,TRBV6-1,.,CASRTGHTREAQYF,TGTGCCAGCAGGACCGGACACACAAGAGAGGCCCAGTACTTC
.,TRBJ1-1,TRBV7-2,.,CASSFPDPRDTEAFF,TGTGCCAGCAGCTTCCCGGACCCCCGGGACACTGAAGCTTTCTTT
.,TRBJ2-1,TRBV5-5,.,CASSLWDGGANEQFF,TGTGCCAGCAGCTTGTGGGACGGTGGGGCCAATGAGCAGTTCTTC
TRBD1,TRBJ1-2,TRBV2,.,CASNRGQGYGYTF,TGTGCCAGCAACCGCGGACAGGGCTATGGCTACACCTTC
TRBD1,TRBJ1-2,TRBV4-1,few,CASSHWTGESVYGYTF,TGCGCCAGCAGCCATTGGACAGGGGAATCCGTCTATGGCTACACCTTC
.,TRBJ1-5,TRBV6-2/TRBV6-3,many,CASSYNRHYSNQPQHF,TGTGCCAGCAGTTACAACAGACACTATAGCAATCAGCCCCAGCATTTT
.,TRBJ2-1,TRBV2,.,CAFQGGYNEQFF,TGTGCCTTCCAGGGGGGCTACAATGAGCAGTTCTTC
.,TRBJ2-4,TRBV6-1,.,CASSEVWGDIQYF,TGTGCCAGCAGTGAAGTTTGGGGGGACATTCAGTACTTC
.,TRBJ2-6,TRBV9,.,CASTSTGSGANVLTF,TGTGCCAGCACCTCCACAGGGTCCGGGGCCAACGTCCTGACTTTC
.,TRBJ2-1,TRBV7-9,.,CASSLKAGPYNEQFF,TGTGCCAGCAGCTTAAAAGCGGGCCCTTACAATGAGCAGTTCTTC
.,TRBJ2-3,TRBV7-3,.,CASSLRIRYGGETDTQYF,TGTGCCAGCAGCTTAAGAATTCGGTACGGGGGAGAAACAGATACGCAGTATTTT
TRBD2,TRBJ2-2,TRBV7-8,.,CASSPGLAGGKTGELFF,TGTGCCAGCAGCCCAGGACTAGCGGGGGGGAAAACCGGGGAGCTGTTTTTT
.,TRBJ1-5,TRBV7-9,.,CASSNRSPPYQPQHF,TGTGCCAGCAGCAACCGTTCCCCTCCCTATCAGCCCCAGCATTTT
.,TRBJ1-1,TRBV14,.,CASSHVPTEAFF,TGTGCCAGCAGCCACGTCCCCACTGAAGCTTTCTTT
TRBD2,TRBJ2-1,TRBV10-3,many,CAMDSGGRNEQFF,TGTGCCATGGATAGCGGGGGGCGCAATGAGCAGTTCTTC
TRBD2,TRBJ2-3,TRBV6-5,many,CASSYSRLAGATSTDTQYF,TGTGCCAGCAGTTACTCTAGGCTAGCGGGGGCCACTAGCACAGATACGCAGTATTTT